This T cell receptor (beta chain) was observed in a study of blood T cells in healthy people across ages. Study-wide results and limits: TCR beta diversity tracked closely with naive T cell percentage.

The use of a sample-barcoded 5' primer and a J-beta primer mix characterized a second PCR of about 7 to 12 cycles. MiXCR, applied by TCRdb to the 5' RACE reads, yields one record per CDR3 protein. The repertoire consists of about 830,000 distinct CDR3 sequences, with 58% occurring once and the leading ten covering 20% to 25%. Points on this clonotype: The antigen is unknown.

The receptor comes from a man aged 30-40 years in good health. Specimen: blood.

The CDR3: CASSLGRALSGGYTF. CDR3 coding DNA: TGTGCCAGCAGTTTGGGCAGGGCTCTAAGTGGTGGCTACACCTTC. The chain uses TRBV12-3 or TRBV12-4 and TRBJ1-2; weak D call: TRBD1 (5 bases). V was pared by 3 bases and J by 7 bases, with 18 bases between. CDR3 length: 15 amino acids.